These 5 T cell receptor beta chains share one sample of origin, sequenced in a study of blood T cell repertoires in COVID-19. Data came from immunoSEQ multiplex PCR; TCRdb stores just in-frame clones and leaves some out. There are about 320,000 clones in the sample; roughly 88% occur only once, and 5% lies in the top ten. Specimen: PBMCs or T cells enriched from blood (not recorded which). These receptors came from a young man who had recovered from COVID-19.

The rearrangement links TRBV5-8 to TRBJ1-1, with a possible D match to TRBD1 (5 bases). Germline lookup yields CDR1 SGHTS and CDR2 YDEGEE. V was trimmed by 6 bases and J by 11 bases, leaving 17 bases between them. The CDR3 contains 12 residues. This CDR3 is CASIFAGLGAFF. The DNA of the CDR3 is TGTGCCAGCATTTTCGCAGGGTTGGGGGCTTTCTTT.

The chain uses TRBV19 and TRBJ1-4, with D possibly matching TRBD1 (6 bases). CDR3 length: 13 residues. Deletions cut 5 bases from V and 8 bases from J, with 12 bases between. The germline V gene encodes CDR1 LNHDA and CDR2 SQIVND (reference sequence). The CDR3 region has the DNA TGTGCCAGTAGTGTCGACCAGGGGGAAAAACTGTTTTTT. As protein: CASSVDQGEKLFF.

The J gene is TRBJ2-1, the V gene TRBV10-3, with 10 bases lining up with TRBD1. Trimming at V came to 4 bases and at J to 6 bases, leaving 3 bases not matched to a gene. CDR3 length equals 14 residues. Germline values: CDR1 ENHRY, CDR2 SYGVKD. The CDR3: CAISVGTGANEQFF. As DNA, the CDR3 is TGTGCCATCAGTGTGGGGACAGGGGCCAATGAGCAGTTCTTC.

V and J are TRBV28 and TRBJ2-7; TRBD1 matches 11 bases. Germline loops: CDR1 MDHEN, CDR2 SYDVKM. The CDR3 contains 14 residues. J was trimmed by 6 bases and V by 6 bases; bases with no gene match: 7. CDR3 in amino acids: CASRSSGQGGEQYF. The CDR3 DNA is TGTGCCAGCAGATCCTCGGGACAGGGGGGCGAGCAGTACTTC.

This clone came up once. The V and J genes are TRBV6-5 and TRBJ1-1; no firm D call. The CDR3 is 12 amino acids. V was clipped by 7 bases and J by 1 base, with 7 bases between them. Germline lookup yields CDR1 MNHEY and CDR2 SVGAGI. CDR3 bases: TGTGCCAGCAAGGCAGGGAACACTGAAGCTTTCTTT. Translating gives CASKAGNTEAFF.